This is a list of T cell receptor beta chains from one sample in a study of control samples from healthy donors and cancer patients. The protocol was immunoSEQ multiplex PCR, while the TCRdb copy is restricted to in-frame clones and leaves out a portion. This table has 100,000 to 150,000 clones, about 92% appearing once. The specimen sequenced was blood. Source of these receptors: a woman aged 45-65 years in good health. Both conserved end residues are part of each CDR3. The order of the fields is J gene, CDR3 length, D gene, clone size, V gene, CDR3 protein, CDR3 DNA. D genes are given only for firm matches. Expanded clones get a size class; other rows say once, few or many, or leave the size out.

j_gene: TRBJ1-1; len: 17; d_gene: NA; abundance: NA; v_gene: TRBV18; CDR3aa: CASSPLPSGREVTEAFF; CDR3nt: TGTGCCAGCTCACCATTACCGTCAGGTCGAGAGGTCACTGAAGCTTTCTTT
j_gene: TRBJ1-4; len: 18; d_gene: TRBD1; abundance: NA; v_gene: TRBV18; CDR3aa: CASSPTPGQGRSNEKLFF; CDR3nt: TGTGCCAGCTCACCAACTCCGGGACAGGGAAGATCTAATGAAAAACTGTTTTTT
j_gene: TRBJ2-2; len: 13; d_gene: NA; abundance: NA; v_gene: TRBV12-3/TRBV12-4; CDR3aa: CAIEARNTGELFF; CDR3nt: TGTGCCATTGAAGCCAGGAACACCGGGGAGCTGTTTTTT
j_gene: TRBJ2-1; len: 16; d_gene: NA; abundance: once; v_gene: TRBV27; CDR3aa: CASSFNGASSYNEQFF; CDR3nt: TGTGCCAGCAGTTTTAACGGGGCAAGCTCCTACAATGAGCAGTTCTTC
j_gene: TRBJ1-3; len: 15; d_gene: TRBD1; abundance: NA; v_gene: TRBV3-1/TRBV3-2; CDR3aa: CASSQRTGAGNTIYF; CDR3nt: TGTGCCAGCAGCCAAAGGACAGGGGCCGGAAACACCATATATTTT
j_gene: TRBJ2-4; len: 15; d_gene: NA; abundance: NA; v_gene: TRBV7-9; CDR3aa: CASSPRQEGLNIQYF; CDR3nt: TGTGCCAGCAGCCCTCGGCAGGAGGGACTGAACATTCAGTACTTC
j_gene: TRBJ1-6; len: 16; d_gene: NA; abundance: NA; v_gene: TRBV5-8; CDR3aa: CATEQKTGIVESPLHF; CDR3nt: TGTGCCACGGAACAAAAAACAGGGATAGTGGAATCACCCCTCCACTTT
j_gene: TRBJ2-3; len: 15; d_gene: NA; abundance: NA; v_gene: TRBV5-1; CDR3aa: CASSLGRGFTDTQYF; CDR3nt: TGCGCCAGCAGCTTGGGTCGGGGTTTCACAGATACGCAGTATTTT
j_gene: TRBJ2-5; len: 16; d_gene: TRBD2; abundance: NA; v_gene: TRBV25-1; CDR3aa: CASSASLGTIGETQYF; CDR3nt: TGTGCCAGCAGTGCCTCCCTTGGGACTATAGGCGAGACCCAGTACTTC
j_gene: TRBJ1-2; len: 15; d_gene: TRBD1; abundance: NA; v_gene: TRBV12-5; CDR3aa: CASGEQGGLNYGYTF; CDR3nt: TGTGCTAGTGGTGAGCAAGGGGGCCTTAACTATGGCTACACCTTC
j_gene: TRBJ1-6; len: 14; d_gene: TRBD1; abundance: NA; v_gene: TRBV25-1; CDR3aa: CASRQTGVNSPLHF; CDR3nt: TGTGCCAGCAGACAGACAGGGGTTAATTCACCCCTCCACTTT
j_gene: TRBJ2-1; len: 17; d_gene: NA; abundance: once; v_gene: TRBV5-1; CDR3aa: CASSSNPTQRGYNEQFF; CDR3nt: TGCGCCAGCAGCTCGAACCCTACTCAAAGGGGGTACAATGAGCAGTTCTTC
j_gene: TRBJ2-7; len: 13; d_gene: NA; abundance: NA; v_gene: TRBV7-9; CDR3aa: CASSFRHLHEQYF; CDR3nt: TGTGCCAGCAGCTTTAGGCACCTTCACGAGCAGTACTTC
j_gene: TRBJ1-2; len: 12; d_gene: NA; abundance: NA; v_gene: TRBV15; CDR3aa: CATSRGGDGYTF; CDR3nt: TGTGCCACCAGCAGAGGGGGGGATGGCTACACCTTC
j_gene: TRBJ1-3; len: 16; d_gene: NA; abundance: NA; v_gene: TRBV11-2; CDR3aa: CASSLDRGKPGNTIYF; CDR3nt: TGTGCCAGCAGCTTAGACCGGGGGAAACCTGGAAACACCATATATTTT
j_gene: TRBJ2-6; len: 18; d_gene: TRBD1; abundance: NA; v_gene: TRBV5-6; CDR3aa: CASSSPDRVLSGANVLTF; CDR3nt: TGTGCCAGCAGCTCACCGGACAGGGTCCTCTCTGGGGCCAACGTCCTGACTTTC
j_gene: TRBJ1-2; len: 13; d_gene: NA; abundance: NA; v_gene: TRBV7-9; CDR3aa: CASSLDGVYGYTF; CDR3nt: TGTGCCAGCAGCTTGGACGGAGTCTATGGCTACACCTTC
j_gene: TRBJ1-6; len: 15; d_gene: NA; abundance: NA; v_gene: TRBV19; CDR3aa: CASNSQRRVVSPLHF; CDR3nt: TGTGCCAGTAATTCCCAGAGGAGAGTGGTGTCACCCCTCCACTTT
j_gene: TRBJ1-6; len: 14; d_gene: NA; abundance: NA; v_gene: TRBV5-6; CDR3aa: CASSLGTLGSPLHF; CDR3nt: TGTGCCAGCAGCTTGGGCACCTTGGGTTCACCCCTCCACTTT
j_gene: TRBJ2-3; len: 16; d_gene: NA; abundance: NA; v_gene: TRBV4-1; CDR3aa: CASSHRAGQGTDTQYF; CDR3nt: TGCGCCAGCAGCCATAGGGCGGGGCAGGGAACAGATACGCAGTATTTT
j_gene: TRBJ2-3; len: 15; d_gene: TRBD2; abundance: NA; v_gene: TRBV5-1; CDR3aa: CASSFSGGRSDTQYF; CDR3nt: TGCGCCAGCAGCTTTAGCGGGGGACGTAGCGATACGCAGTATTTT
j_gene: TRBJ1-2; len: 14; d_gene: NA; abundance: NA; v_gene: TRBV29-1; CDR3aa: CSVEGGGLTEGYTF; CDR3nt: TGCAGCGTTGAAGGGGGAGGGTTGACCGAGGGCTACACCTTC
j_gene: TRBJ2-3; len: 13; d_gene: TRBD1; abundance: NA; v_gene: TRBV29-1; CDR3aa: CSVPETGPDTQYF; CDR3nt: TGCAGCGTTCCAGAGACAGGGCCAGATACGCAGTATTTT
j_gene: TRBJ1-2; len: 13; d_gene: NA; abundance: NA; v_gene: TRBV7-8; CDR3aa: CASSLEYRDGYTF; CDR3nt: TGTGCCAGCAGCTTAGAGTACCGGGATGGCTACACCTTC
j_gene: TRBJ1-1; len: 13; d_gene: NA; abundance: NA; v_gene: TRBV19; CDR3aa: CASKGATGSEAFF; CDR3nt: TGTGCCAGTAAAGGAGCCACTGGTAGTGAAGCTTTCTTT
j_gene: TRBJ1-1; len: 13; d_gene: NA; abundance: NA; v_gene: TRBV12-3/TRBV12-4; CDR3aa: CASSLMENTEAFF; CDR3nt: TGTGCCAGCAGTTTAATGGAGAACACTGAAGCTTTCTTT
j_gene: TRBJ2-6; len: 14; d_gene: NA; abundance: NA; v_gene: TRBV2; CDR3aa: CASYRSSGANVLTF; CDR3nt: TGTGCCAGTTACAGGAGCTCTGGGGCCAACGTCCTGACTTTC
j_gene: TRBJ2-7; len: 13; d_gene: NA; abundance: NA; v_gene: TRBV6-5; CDR3aa: CASGSLASYEQYF; CDR3nt: TGTGCCAGCGGATCACTAGCATCCTACGAGCAGTACTTC
j_gene: TRBJ2-7; len: 14; d_gene: NA; abundance: NA; v_gene: TRBV15; CDR3aa: CATSPDPGPYEQYF; CDR3nt: TGTGCCACCAGTCCCGACCCGGGCCCCTACGAGCAGTACTTC
j_gene: TRBJ2-5; len: 13; d_gene: NA; abundance: NA; v_gene: TRBV6-4; CDR3aa: CASSDSYGGKKYF; CDR3nt: TGTGCCAGCAGTGACTCGTATGGAGGGAAAAAGTACTTC
j_gene: TRBJ2-3; len: 16; d_gene: TRBD2; abundance: NA; v_gene: TRBV19; CDR3aa: CASTDRGGRSTDTQYF; CDR3nt: TGTGCCAGTACTGATCGGGGGGGGCGGTCCACAGATACGCAGTATTTT
j_gene: TRBJ1-1; len: 15; d_gene: NA; abundance: NA; v_gene: TRBV4-2; CDR3aa: CASSQEPRGSTEAFF; CDR3nt: TGTGCCAGCAGCCAAGAACCGAGGGGAAGCACTGAAGCTTTCTTT
j_gene: TRBJ2-3; len: 15; d_gene: TRBD2; abundance: NA; v_gene: TRBV2; CDR3aa: CASSDGTSGTDTQYF; CDR3nt: TGTGCCAGCAGTGACGGGACTAGCGGCACAGATACGCAGTATTTT
j_gene: TRBJ1-1; len: 16; d_gene: NA; abundance: NA; v_gene: TRBV7-2; CDR3aa: CASSLHRGARDTEAFF; CDR3nt: TGTGCCAGCAGCCTACACAGAGGAGCCCGAGACACTGAAGCTTTCTTT
j_gene: TRBJ1-5; len: 12; d_gene: NA; abundance: NA; v_gene: TRBV28; CDR3aa: CASSPPGKAQHF; CDR3nt: TGTGCCAGCAGCCCCCCCGGCAAGGCCCAGCATTTT
j_gene: TRBJ2-5; len: 13; d_gene: NA; abundance: NA; v_gene: TRBV30; CDR3aa: CAWSGGILGTQYF; CDR3nt: TGTGCCTGGAGTGGGGGGATCCTGGGGACCCAGTACTTC
j_gene: TRBJ1-1; len: 15; d_gene: NA; abundance: NA; v_gene: TRBV6-5; CDR3aa: CASTHKGGLADRAFF; CDR3nt: TGTGCCAGCACCCACAAGGGGGGTCTGGCTGATCGGGCTTTCTTT
j_gene: TRBJ2-1; len: 13; d_gene: NA; abundance: once; v_gene: TRBV10-1; CDR3aa: CASSGQTVFEQFF; CDR3nt: TGCGCCAGCAGTGGCCAGACCGTGTTTGAGCAGTTCTTC
j_gene: TRBJ2-7; len: 16; d_gene: TRBD2; abundance: NA; v_gene: TRBV28; CDR3aa: CASSLPRGSGNGEQYF; CDR3nt: TGTGCCAGCAGTCTACCAAGGGGAAGCGGGAATGGGGAGCAGTACTTC
j_gene: TRBJ1-1; len: 16; d_gene: TRBD1; abundance: NA; v_gene: TRBV6-2/TRBV6-3; CDR3aa: CASSPVTGGLYTEAFF; CDR3nt: TGTGCCAGCAGTCCAGTGACAGGGGGCTTGTACACTGAAGCTTTCTTT
j_gene: TRBJ1-5; len: 17; d_gene: NA; abundance: NA; v_gene: TRBV5-6; CDR3aa: CASTLRAVRDSNQPQHF; CDR3nt: TGTGCCAGCACCTTAAGGGCGGTCCGGGATTCCAATCAGCCCCAGCATTTT
j_gene: TRBJ2-7; len: 14; d_gene: NA; abundance: few; v_gene: TRBV6-5; CDR3aa: CASSIGTDRYEQYF; CDR3nt: TGTGCCAGCAGTATAGGGACTGACCGATACGAGCAGTACTTC
j_gene: TRBJ2-7; len: 16; d_gene: NA; abundance: NA; v_gene: TRBV5-4; CDR3aa: CASSPTGTRSSYEQYF; CDR3nt: TGTGCCAGCAGCCCGACCGGGACCAGAAGCTCCTACGAGCAGTACTTC
j_gene: TRBJ1-2; len: 18; d_gene: NA; abundance: once; v_gene: TRBV6-1; CDR3aa: CASSEFSVGGGLSGGYTF; CDR3nt: TGTGCCAGCAGTGAATTCTCCGTTGGAGGGGGTTTATCGGGCGGCTACACCTTC
j_gene: TRBJ1-2; len: 14; d_gene: NA; abundance: NA; v_gene: TRBV27; CDR3aa: CASSPLRYNYGYTF; CDR3nt: TGTGCCAGCAGCCCTTTGAGGTATAACTATGGCTACACCTTC
j_gene: TRBJ1-4; len: 16; d_gene: TRBD1; abundance: NA; v_gene: TRBV3-1/TRBV3-2; CDR3aa: CASSLGQPATNEKLFF; CDR3nt: TGTGCCAGCAGCTTGGGACAGCCGGCAACTAATGAAAAACTGTTTTTT
j_gene: TRBJ1-2; len: 14; d_gene: TRBD1; abundance: NA; v_gene: TRBV28; CDR3aa: CASTIRLDRAGYTF; CDR3nt: TGTGCCAGCACCATCCGATTAGACAGGGCGGGCTACACCTTC
j_gene: TRBJ2-1; len: 14; d_gene: TRBD1; abundance: NA; v_gene: TRBV6-5; CDR3aa: CASRLSLQGDEQFF; CDR3nt: TGTGCCAGCAGGCTCTCATTGCAGGGGGATGAGCAGTTCTTC
j_gene: TRBJ2-5; len: 16; d_gene: TRBD1; abundance: NA; v_gene: TRBV15; CDR3aa: CATSRVLGQGEETQYF; CDR3nt: TGTGCCACCAGCAGAGTTCTAGGACAGGGGGAAGAGACCCAGTACTTC
j_gene: TRBJ2-2; len: 14; d_gene: NA; abundance: NA; v_gene: TRBV27; CDR3aa: CASSFGLNTGELFF; CDR3nt: TGTGCCAGCAGTTTTGGGTTGAACACCGGGGAGCTGTTTTTT
j_gene: TRBJ2-3; len: 15; d_gene: TRBD2; abundance: NA; v_gene: TRBV19; CDR3aa: CASSILTSGLDTQYF; CDR3nt: TGTGCCAGTAGTATTTTGACTAGCGGTCTTGATACGCAGTATTTT
j_gene: TRBJ2-1; len: 14; d_gene: TRBD2; abundance: NA; v_gene: TRBV2; CDR3aa: CASSELAGNNEQFF; CDR3nt: TGTGCCAGCAGTGAACTAGCGGGAAACAATGAGCAGTTCTTC
j_gene: TRBJ2-5; len: 14; d_gene: TRBD2; abundance: NA; v_gene: TRBV20-1; CDR3aa: CSASSGAVSETQYF; CDR3nt: TGCAGTGCTAGTAGCGGGGCTGTCAGTGAGACCCAGTACTTC
j_gene: TRBJ1-1; len: 16; d_gene: NA; abundance: NA; v_gene: TRBV5-1; CDR3aa: CASSLARGGMNTEAFF; CDR3nt: TGCGCCAGCAGCTTGGCCAGGGGAGGCATGAACACTGAAGCTTTCTTT
j_gene: TRBJ2-1; len: 16; d_gene: TRBD1; abundance: NA; v_gene: TRBV5-4; CDR3aa: CASSSGPGTGFNEQFF; CDR3nt: TGTGCCAGCAGCTCCGGTCCCGGGACAGGGTTTAATGAGCAGTTCTTC
j_gene: TRBJ1-5; len: 15; d_gene: NA; abundance: NA; v_gene: TRBV28; CDR3aa: CASSFGREAQQPQHF; CDR3nt: TGTGCCAGCAGTTTCGGCAGGGAGGCCCAACAGCCCCAGCATTTT